The 10 T cell receptor beta chains in this list originate from one sample, sequenced in a study of blood T cells in healthy people across ages. The use of a sample-barcoded 5' primer and a J-beta primer mix characterized a second PCR of roughly 6 to 12 cycles. TCRdb re-analysed the 5' RACE reads in MiXCR, keeping a single row per CDR3 protein. The data show some 760,000 distinct CDR3 sequences, roughly 25% seen once. These data also formed part of another study, on T cells of mothers and their children.

The specimen was blood. The receptors originated from a boy aged 10-17 years in good health.

The V gene is TRBV5-1, the J gene TRBJ2-4; 7 positions match TRBD2. The CDR3 spans 15 residues. V gave up 4 bases and J gave up 1 base; unmatched junction bases: 5. Germline V lookup: CDR1 SGHRS, CDR2 YFSETQ. CDR3 nucleotides: TGCGCCAGCAGCCCGGGGGGATCGGCCAAAAACATTCAGTACTTC. This sequence encodes CASSPGGSAKNIQYF.

V usage is TRBV12-3 or TRBV12-4 and J usage is TRBJ2-3; D gene ambiguous. Trimming removed 5 bases from V and 0 bases from J, with 15 bases in between. CDR3 length: 16 amino acids. The CDR3 loop reads CASSGRLGISTDTQYF. In nucleotides, the CDR3 is TGTGCCAGCAGTGGGCGGCTAGGGATCAGCACAGATACGCAGTATTTT.

V gene TRBV15 combines with J gene TRBJ2-1, with D uncertain. The J call may be incorrect, as the DNA end agrees better with TRBJ2-5. The CDR3 is made up of 15 amino acids. Germline V lookup: CDR1 LNHNV, CDR2 YYDKDF (reference sequence). CDR3 loop: CATSTTRHLGETQYF. The CDR3 region has the DNA TGTGCCACCAGCACGACTCGTCACTTGGGAGAGACCCAGTACTTC.

This clonotype turned up a few times. The rearrangement links TRBV20-1 to TRBJ1-2, with D perhaps TRBD1 (5 bases). V lost 4 bases to trimming and J lost 3 bases, with 15 bases between them. CDR3 length equals 14 residues. CDR1 is DFQATT and CDR2 is SNEGSKA in the germline V gene (reference sequence). The DNA of the CDR3 is TGCAGTGCTAAGGTTGTTACGACAGACTATGGCTACACCTTC. It yields the protein CSAKVVTTDYGYTF.

There are a few counts of this clonotype. The rearrangement uses TRBV5-1 and TRBJ2-5; D uncertain. Germline lookup yields CDR1 SGHRS and CDR2 YFSETQ. V was pared by 0 bases and J by 3 bases, with 6 bases between. CDR3 length equals 13 residues. DNA of the CDR3: TGCGCCAGCAGCTTGGTGTCGAAAGAGACCCAGTACTTC. Protein sequence: CASSLVSKETQYF.

The chain uses TRBV25-1 and TRBJ2-5, with no clear D. The CDR3 is 13 residues long. V was pared by 0 bases and J by 4 bases, with 6 bases between. Germline-derived CDR1 and CDR2 are MGHDK and SYGVNS. CDR3 DNA: TGTGCCAGCAGTGAATATCTTCGAGAGACCCAGTACTTC. Protein product: CASSEYLRETQYF.

This clonotype was recorded only once. J is TRBJ1-3 and V is TRBV7-8; the match to TRBD1 covers 8 bases. J lost 4 bases, V lost 1 base, and 6 bases had no gene match. This CDR3 has 16 residues. Germline lookup yields CDR1 SGHVS and CDR2 FQNEAQ. The CDR3 loop reads CASSLVVGDRGNTIYF. Written as DNA, the CDR3 is TGTGCCAGCAGCTTAGTCGTAGGGGACAGGGGAAACACCATATATTTT.

The genes are TRBV28 and TRBJ2-7, with 7 bases fitting TRBD1. Trimming at V came to 4 bases and at J to 3 bases, leaving 6 bases not matched to a gene. The length of the CDR3 is 14 residues. Germline V gene lookup returns CDR1 MDHEN and CDR2 SYDVKM. CDR3 sequence (DNA): TGTGCCAGCAGTTCTCTACGGGACAGCTACGAGCAGTACTTC. Translating it yields CASSSLRDSYEQYF. Based on the CDR3 plus reference TRBV28 and TRBJ2-7, the full variable domain is DVKVTQSSRYLVKRTGEKVFLECVQDMDHENMFWYRQDPGLGLRLIYFSYDVKMKEKGDIPEGYSVSREKKERFSLILESASTNQTSMYLCASSSLRDSYEQYFGPGTRLTVT.

This clonotype was seen only a few times. V usage is TRBV4-3 and J usage is TRBJ1-6, with D possibly matching TRBD1 (6 bases). V was clipped by 4 bases and J by 0 bases, with 13 bases between them. The germline CDR1 and CDR2 sequences are LGHNA and YSLEER. The CDR3 totals 17 residues. The CDR3 here is CASSPNRDSSYNSPLHF. In DNA, the CDR3 is TGCGCCAGCAGCCCAAACAGGGATAGCTCCTATAATTCACCCCTCCACTTT.

This clonotype was seen a few times. The chain joins TRBV7-2 to TRBJ2-7; possibly TRBD1 or TRBD2 for D (5 bases each). Trimming took 1 base from V and 2 from J, leaving 9 bases between them. CDR1 is SGHTA, CDR2 FQGNSA, per germline. The CDR3 is 14 residues long. CDR3 region: CASSLVEGTYEQYF. The CDR3 nucleotides read TGTGCCAGCAGCTTAGTCGAGGGGACCTACGAGCAGTACTTC.